This is a list of T cell receptor beta chains from one sample in a study of cytomegalovirus exposure and HLA in healthy donors. Assay used: immunoSEQ multiplex PCR; TCRdb lists only in-frame clones, some missing. In the table there are some 190,000 clones, roughly 80% of which are singletons. Source material: PBMCs. These receptors all come from a man in his forties or fifties in good health and CMV-seropositive. Each CDR3 is given with its conserved first and last residue. A D gene is named only where the DNA matches it firmly. Size values are once, few and many counts, or a class for expanded clones, and some rows have none.

TRBV5-6	TRBD2	TRBJ2-7	few	CASSLAGWGGPSYEQYF	TGTGCCAGCAGCTTGGCGGGGTGGGGGGGTCCCTCCTACGAGCAGTACTTC
TRBV5-1	TRBD2	TRBJ2-5	.	CASRLSGGNQETQYF	TGCGCCAGCAGATTGAGCGGGGGGAATCAAGAGACCCAGTACTTC
TRBV6-5	TRBD1	TRBJ1-2	few	CASSEPGQTYGYTF	TGTGCCAGCAGTGAGCCGGGACAGACCTATGGCTACACCTTC
TRBV25-1	.	TRBJ2-3	.	CASAGIPDTQYF	TGTGCCAGCGCGGGGATACCAGATACGCAGTATTTT
TRBV6-6	.	TRBJ2-7	.	CASSPTGPSEQYF	TGTGCCAGCAGTCCGACAGGACCCTCCGAGCAGTACTTC
TRBV18	.	TRBJ2-3	.	CASSPPKGRGWGTDTQYF	TGTGCCAGCTCACCACCGAAGGGCAGGGGATGGGGCACAGATACGCAGTATTTT
TRBV18	TRBD1	TRBJ1-5	.	CASSPTQDRGSQPQHF	TGTGCCAGCTCACCAACGCAGGACAGGGGTTCTCAGCCCCAGCATTTT
TRBV2	TRBD2	TRBJ2-2	.	CASSEYQRDNTGELFF	TGTGCCAGCAGTGAATACCAGCGGGATAACACCGGGGAGCTGTTTTTT
TRBV7-9	.	TRBJ2-3	.	CASSPVGVTDTQYF	TGTGCCAGCAGCCCAGTAGGAGTTACAGATACGCAGTATTTT
TRBV2	.	TRBJ2-1	.	CASSGWPYNEQFF	TGTGCCAGCAGTGGTTGGCCCTACAATGAGCAGTTCTTC
TRBV13	.	TRBJ2-7	few	CASSLPGLIYEQYF	TGTGCCAGCAGCCTACCGGGACTGATCTACGAGCAGTACTTC
TRBV28	TRBD2	TRBJ2-7	.	CASRAGTSGSYEQYF	TGTGCCAGCAGAGCCGGGACTAGCGGTTCCTACGAGCAGTACTTC
TRBV15	TRBD1	TRBJ1-5	.	CATSKQQGNQPQHF	TGTGCCACCAGCAAACAACAGGGGAATCAGCCCCAGCATTTT
TRBV10-3	TRBD1	TRBJ2-5	.	CAISERTGSQETQYF	TGTGCCATCAGTGAGAGGACAGGGTCTCAAGAGACCCAGTACTTC
TRBV6-6	TRBD2	TRBJ2-1	.	CASKVSSGNNEQFF	TGTGCCAGCAAGGTGTCTAGCGGGAACAATGAGCAGTTCTTC
TRBV18	.	TRBJ2-3	.	CASSRQTSTDTQYF	TGTGCCAGCTCCAGACAGACTAGCACAGATACGCAGTATTTT
TRBV5-1	TRBD1	TRBJ2-3	.	CASSLTGESGTDTQYF	TGCGCCAGCAGCTTAACAGGGGAGAGTGGCACAGATACGCAGTATTTT
TRBV28	TRBD2	TRBJ2-7	once	CASRSPGLGTYEQYF	TGTGCCAGCAGATCTCCGGGACTAGGGACCTACGAGCAGTACTTC
TRBV5-4	.	TRBJ1-2	.	CASSLGLTGYGYTF	TGTGCCAGCAGCTTGGGACTGACAGGCTATGGCTACACCTTC
TRBV6-1	TRBD2	TRBJ2-2	.	CASSAPSGGNRGELFF	TGTGCCAGCAGTGCCCCTAGCGGGGGGAATCGAGGGGAGCTGTTTTTT
TRBV5-6	.	TRBJ2-1	.	CASSLMSDEQFF	TGTGCCAGCAGCTTGATGTCCGATGAGCAGTTCTTC
TRBV18	TRBD1	TRBJ1-5	.	CASSPGTGTGGRQPQHF	TGTGCCAGCTCACCAGGTACCGGGACAGGGGGCCGGCAGCCCCAGCATTTT
TRBV27	.	TRBJ2-7	.	CASSLSAVSSYEQYF	TGTGCCAGCAGTTTATCGGCGGTAAGCTCCTACGAGCAGTACTTC
TRBV6-5	TRBD1	TRBJ1-3	.	CASEGTGVSGNTIYF	TGTGCCAGCGAGGGGACAGGCGTTTCTGGAAACACCATATATTTT
TRBV29-1	TRBD2	TRBJ2-1	.	CSVAAREYNEQFF	TGCAGCGTTGCCGCGCGGGAGTACAATGAGCAGTTCTTC
TRBV5-4	TRBD2	TRBJ2-3	.	CASSQGRASGRFSTDTQYF	TGTGCCAGCAGCCAAGGACGGGCTAGCGGGAGATTTAGCACAGATACGCAGTATTTT
TRBV5-1	.	TRBJ1-3	.	CASKQGSSGNTIYF	TGCGCCAGCAAACAGGGTTCCTCTGGAAACACCATATATTTT
TRBV6-1	.	TRBJ1-1	.	CASSTGQGPNTEAFF	TGTGCCAGCAGTACAGGACAAGGCCCGAACACTGAAGCTTTCTTT
TRBV7-9	.	TRBJ2-7	.	CASSSEAYEQYF	TGTGCCAGCAGCTCAGAGGCCTACGAGCAGTACTTC